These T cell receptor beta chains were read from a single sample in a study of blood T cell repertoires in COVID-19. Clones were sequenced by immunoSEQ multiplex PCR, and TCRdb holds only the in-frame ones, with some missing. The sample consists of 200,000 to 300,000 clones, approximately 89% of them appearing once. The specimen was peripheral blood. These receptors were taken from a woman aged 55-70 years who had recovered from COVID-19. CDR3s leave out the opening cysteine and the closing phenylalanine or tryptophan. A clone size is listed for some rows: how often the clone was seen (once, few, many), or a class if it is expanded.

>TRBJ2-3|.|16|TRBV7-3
ASSLDPPASGGSDTQY
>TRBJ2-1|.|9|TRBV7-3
ASSLENEQF
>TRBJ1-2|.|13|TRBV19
ASSTPGGAGRGYT
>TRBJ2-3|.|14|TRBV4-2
ASSQDLRTSTDTQY
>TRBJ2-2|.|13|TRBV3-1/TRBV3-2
ASSQVISSTGELF
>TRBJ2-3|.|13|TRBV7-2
ASSLAPAGTDTQY
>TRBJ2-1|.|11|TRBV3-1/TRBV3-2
ASSPTGRNEQF
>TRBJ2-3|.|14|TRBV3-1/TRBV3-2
ASSQDTSGGADTQY
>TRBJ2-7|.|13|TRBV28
ASSFVGTREYEQY
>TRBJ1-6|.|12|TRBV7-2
ASSLTADNSPLH
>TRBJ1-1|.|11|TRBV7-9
ASSSTDNTEAF
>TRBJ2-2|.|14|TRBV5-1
ASSFTIQGAGGELF
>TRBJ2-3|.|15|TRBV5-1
ASSLVSGGSSTDTQY
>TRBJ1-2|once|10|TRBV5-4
ASSLDHRANT
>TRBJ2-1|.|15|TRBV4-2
ASSQEGLAGGLNEQF
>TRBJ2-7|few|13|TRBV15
ATSRELDPGGEQY
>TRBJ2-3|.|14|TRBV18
ASSPMVPQSGDTQY
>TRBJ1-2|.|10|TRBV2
ASGRGHPGYT
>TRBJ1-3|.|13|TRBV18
ASSPPGALGNTIY
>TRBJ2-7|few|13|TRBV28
ASSLVQGEPYEQY
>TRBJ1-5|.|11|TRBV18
ASSPDRAQPQH
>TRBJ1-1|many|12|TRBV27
ASRKDRQNTEAF
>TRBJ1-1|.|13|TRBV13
ASSSWTVKNTEAF
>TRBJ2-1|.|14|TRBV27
ASSLFRTGSYNEQF
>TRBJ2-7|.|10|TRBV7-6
ASSLDQGAQH
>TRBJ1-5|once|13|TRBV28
ASSGLIRSNQPQH
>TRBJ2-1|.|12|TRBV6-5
ASIQDRGQGEQF
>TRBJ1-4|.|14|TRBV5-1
ASSPGQTATNEKLF
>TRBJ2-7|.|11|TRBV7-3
ASSFGFGYEQY
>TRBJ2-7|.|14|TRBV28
ASSFRTSQRGGEQY
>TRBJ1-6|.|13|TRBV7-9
ASRREGVDNSPLH
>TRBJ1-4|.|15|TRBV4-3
ASSQDLGGQGIEKLF
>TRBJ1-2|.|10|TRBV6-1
ASSEQASGYT
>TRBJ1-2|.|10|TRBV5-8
ASSGRAPGYT
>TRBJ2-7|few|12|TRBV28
ASSRRTDSYEQY
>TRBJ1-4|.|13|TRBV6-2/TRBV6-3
ASSRTGETGEKLF
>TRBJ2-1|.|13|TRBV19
ASSMNGDRGNEQF
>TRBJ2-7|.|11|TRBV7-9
ASSLGASYEQY
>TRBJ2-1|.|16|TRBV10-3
AISESGTPGQGLVEQF
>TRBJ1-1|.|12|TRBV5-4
ASSREQGDTEAF
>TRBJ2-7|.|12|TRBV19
ASMDRGLSYEQY
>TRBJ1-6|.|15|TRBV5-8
ASSWEGGGESHSPLH
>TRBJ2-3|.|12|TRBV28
ASSQAGYRDTQY
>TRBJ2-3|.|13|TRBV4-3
ASSERTGRTDTQY
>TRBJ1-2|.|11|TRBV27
ASSSPGDYGYT